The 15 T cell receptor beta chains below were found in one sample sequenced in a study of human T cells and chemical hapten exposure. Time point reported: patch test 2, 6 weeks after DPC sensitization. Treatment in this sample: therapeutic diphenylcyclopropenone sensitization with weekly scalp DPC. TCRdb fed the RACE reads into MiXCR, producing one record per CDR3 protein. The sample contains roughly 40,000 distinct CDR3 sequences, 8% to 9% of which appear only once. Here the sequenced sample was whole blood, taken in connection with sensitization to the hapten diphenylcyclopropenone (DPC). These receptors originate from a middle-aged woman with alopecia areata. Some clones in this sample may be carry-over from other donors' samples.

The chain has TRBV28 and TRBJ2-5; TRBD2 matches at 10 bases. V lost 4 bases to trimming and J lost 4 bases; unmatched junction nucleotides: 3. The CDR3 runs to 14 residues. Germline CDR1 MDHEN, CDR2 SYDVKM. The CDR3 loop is CASSSLAGGETQYF. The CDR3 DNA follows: TGTGCCAGCAGTTCCTTAGCGGGGGGAGAGACCCAGTACTTC.

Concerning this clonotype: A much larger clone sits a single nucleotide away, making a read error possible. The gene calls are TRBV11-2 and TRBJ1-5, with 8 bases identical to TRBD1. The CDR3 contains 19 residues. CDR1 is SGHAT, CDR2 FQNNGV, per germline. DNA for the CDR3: TGTGCCAGCGGCTTGGGAAGTGTCACCCAGGGGGCTAGCAATCAGCCCCAGCATTTT. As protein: CASGLGSVTQGASNQPQHF.

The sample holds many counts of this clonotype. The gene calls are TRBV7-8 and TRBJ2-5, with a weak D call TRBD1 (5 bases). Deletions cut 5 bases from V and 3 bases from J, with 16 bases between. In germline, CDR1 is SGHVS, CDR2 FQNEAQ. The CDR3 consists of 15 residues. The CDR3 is CASSPPGINKETQYF. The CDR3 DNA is TGTGCCAGCAGCCCCCCAGGGATCAACAAAGAGACCCAGTACTTC.

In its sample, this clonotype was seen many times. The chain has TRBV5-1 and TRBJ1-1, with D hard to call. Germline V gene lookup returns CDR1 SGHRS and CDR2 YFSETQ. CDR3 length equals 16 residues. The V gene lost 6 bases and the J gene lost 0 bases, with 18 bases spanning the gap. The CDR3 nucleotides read TGCGCCAGCACCACTGGGTCGCACGGATTGAACACTGAAGCTTTCTTT. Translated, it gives CASTTGSHGLNTEAFF.

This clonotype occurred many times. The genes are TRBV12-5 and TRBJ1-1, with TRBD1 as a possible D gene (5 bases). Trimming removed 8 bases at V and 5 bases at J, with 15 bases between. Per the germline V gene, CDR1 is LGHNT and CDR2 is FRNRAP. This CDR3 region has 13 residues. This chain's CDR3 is CASRTNSGTEAFF. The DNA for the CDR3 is TGTGCTAGTAGGACAAACTCGGGGACTGAAGCTTTCTTT.

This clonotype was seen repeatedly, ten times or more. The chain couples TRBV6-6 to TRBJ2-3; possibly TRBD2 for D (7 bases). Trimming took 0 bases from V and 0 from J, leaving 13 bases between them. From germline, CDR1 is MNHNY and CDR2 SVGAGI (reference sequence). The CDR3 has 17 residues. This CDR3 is CASSYSKGGGSTDTQYF. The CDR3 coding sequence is TGTGCCAGCAGTTACTCGAAGGGGGGGGGCAGCACAGATACGCAGTATTTT.

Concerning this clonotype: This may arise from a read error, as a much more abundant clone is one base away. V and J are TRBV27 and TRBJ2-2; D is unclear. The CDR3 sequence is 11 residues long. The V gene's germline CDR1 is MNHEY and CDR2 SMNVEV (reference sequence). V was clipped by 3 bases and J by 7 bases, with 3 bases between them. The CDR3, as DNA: TGTGCCAGCAGTTTTTTCGGGGAGCTGTTTTTT. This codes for CASSFFGELFF.

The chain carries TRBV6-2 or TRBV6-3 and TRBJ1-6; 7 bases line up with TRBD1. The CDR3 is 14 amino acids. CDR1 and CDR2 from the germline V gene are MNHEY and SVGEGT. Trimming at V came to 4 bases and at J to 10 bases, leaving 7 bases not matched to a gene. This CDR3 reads CASSSGQEVSPLHF. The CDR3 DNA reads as TGTGCCAGCAGTTCCGGACAGGAGGTGTCACCCCTCCACTTT.

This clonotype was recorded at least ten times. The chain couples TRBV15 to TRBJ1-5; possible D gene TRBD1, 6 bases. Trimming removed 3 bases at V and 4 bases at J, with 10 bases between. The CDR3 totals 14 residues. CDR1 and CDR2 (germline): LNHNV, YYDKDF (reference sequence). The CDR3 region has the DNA TGTGCCACCAGCAGCAGGGGAGGTAATCAGCCCCAGCATTTT. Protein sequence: CATSSRGGNQPQHF.

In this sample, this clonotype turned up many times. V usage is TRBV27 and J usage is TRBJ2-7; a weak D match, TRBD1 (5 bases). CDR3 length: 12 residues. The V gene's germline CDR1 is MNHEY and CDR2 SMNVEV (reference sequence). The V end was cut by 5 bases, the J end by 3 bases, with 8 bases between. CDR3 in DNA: TGTGCCAGCAGTCAGGACAACTACGAGCAGTACTTC. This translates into CASSQDNYEQYF.

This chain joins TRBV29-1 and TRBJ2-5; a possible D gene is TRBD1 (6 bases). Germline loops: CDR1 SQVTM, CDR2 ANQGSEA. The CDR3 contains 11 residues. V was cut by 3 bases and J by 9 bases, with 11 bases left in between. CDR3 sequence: CSVDTTGPQYF. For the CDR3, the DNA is TGCAGCGTTGATACCACAGGGCCCCAGTACTTC.

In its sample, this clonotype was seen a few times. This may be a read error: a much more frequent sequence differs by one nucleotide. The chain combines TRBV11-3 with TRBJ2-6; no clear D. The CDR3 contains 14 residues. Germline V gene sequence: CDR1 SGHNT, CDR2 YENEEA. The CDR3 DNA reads TGTGCCAGCAGCCCCACATCTGCGGCCAACGTCCTGACTTTC. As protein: CASSPTSAANVLTF.

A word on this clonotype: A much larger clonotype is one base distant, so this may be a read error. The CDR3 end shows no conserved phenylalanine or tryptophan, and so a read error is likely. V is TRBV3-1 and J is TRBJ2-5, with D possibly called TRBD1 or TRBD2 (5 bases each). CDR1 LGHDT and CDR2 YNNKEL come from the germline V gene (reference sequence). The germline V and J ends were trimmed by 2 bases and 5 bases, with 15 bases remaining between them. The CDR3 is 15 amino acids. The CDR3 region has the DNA TGTGCCAGCAGCCAATCCGGGACGCCAGGGGAGACCCAGTACTCC. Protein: CASSQSGTPGETQYS.

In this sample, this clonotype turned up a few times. The CDR3 DNA reads TGCGCCAGCAGCCAAGTGGCGGGCCTTAGCACAGATACGCAGTATTTT. This translates into CASSQVAGLSTDTQYF. The chain employs TRBV4-1 and TRBJ2-3, with D possibly being TRBD2 (5 bases). This CDR3 is built from 16 residues. V was clipped by 1 base and J by 0 bases, with 11 bases between them. The germline CDR1 and CDR2 sequences are MGHRA and YSYEKL.

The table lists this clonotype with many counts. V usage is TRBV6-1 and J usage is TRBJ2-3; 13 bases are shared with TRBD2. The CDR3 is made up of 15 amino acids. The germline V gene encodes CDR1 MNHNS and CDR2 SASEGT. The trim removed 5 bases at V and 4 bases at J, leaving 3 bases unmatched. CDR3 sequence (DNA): TGTGCCAGCAGTCCGACTAGCGGGGGGTCAGATACGCAGTATTTT. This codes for CASSPTSGGSDTQYF.